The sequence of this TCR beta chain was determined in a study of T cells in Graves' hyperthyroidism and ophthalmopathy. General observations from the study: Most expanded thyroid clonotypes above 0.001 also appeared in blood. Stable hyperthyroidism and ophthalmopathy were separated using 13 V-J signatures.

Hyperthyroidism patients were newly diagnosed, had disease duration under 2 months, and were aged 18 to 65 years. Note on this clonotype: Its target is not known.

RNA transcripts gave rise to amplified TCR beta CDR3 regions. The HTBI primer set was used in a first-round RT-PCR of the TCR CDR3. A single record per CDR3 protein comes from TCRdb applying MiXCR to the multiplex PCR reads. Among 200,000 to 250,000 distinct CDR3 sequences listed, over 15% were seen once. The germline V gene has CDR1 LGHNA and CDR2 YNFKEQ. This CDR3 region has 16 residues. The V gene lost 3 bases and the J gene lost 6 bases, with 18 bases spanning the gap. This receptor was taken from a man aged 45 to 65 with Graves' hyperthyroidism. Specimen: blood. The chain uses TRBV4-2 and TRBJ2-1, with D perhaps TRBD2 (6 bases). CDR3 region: CASSHPLAFVGNEQFF. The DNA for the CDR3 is TGTGCCAGCAGCCACCCCCTAGCGTTCGTAGGCAATGAGCAGTTCTTC.